Listed here is a single T cell receptor (beta chain). Its matching antigen is unknown. Other DNA sequences in the same sample also yield this CDR3. The sample comes from a study of shared clonotypes between healthy human individuals. Study results and caveats: Relative to memory subsets, naive subsets generally showed larger estimated richness.

Original processing notes: From ImmunoSEQ came sequences covering only the junction and carrying no quality scores, so filtering differed. Profiling relied on immunoSEQ multiplex PCR, and the TCRdb table lists in-frame clones only, not all of them. That table gives V, J and clone size, and the DNA gave D and trimming. This sample has about 680,000 clones, with 55% to 85% found just once. Germline lookup yields CDR1 SGHNT and CDR2 YYREEE (reference sequence). V lost 0 bases and J lost 3; bases outside the gene matches: 1. The CDR3 extends over 14 amino acids. Donors, healthy HIV-negative adults, lacked recent acute infections or vaccinations.

Sequencing was done on a sample of memory CD4+ T cells sorted from blood. The subset here: CD45RA-negative fraction. V is TRBV5-4 and J is TRBJ2-3; 7 bases match TRBD2. This sequence originates from a woman aged 30 to 39 in good health. CDR3 loop: CASSLDSGTDTQYF. The CDR3 DNA sequence: TGTGCCAGCAGCTTGGATAGCGGGACAGATACGCAGTATTTT.